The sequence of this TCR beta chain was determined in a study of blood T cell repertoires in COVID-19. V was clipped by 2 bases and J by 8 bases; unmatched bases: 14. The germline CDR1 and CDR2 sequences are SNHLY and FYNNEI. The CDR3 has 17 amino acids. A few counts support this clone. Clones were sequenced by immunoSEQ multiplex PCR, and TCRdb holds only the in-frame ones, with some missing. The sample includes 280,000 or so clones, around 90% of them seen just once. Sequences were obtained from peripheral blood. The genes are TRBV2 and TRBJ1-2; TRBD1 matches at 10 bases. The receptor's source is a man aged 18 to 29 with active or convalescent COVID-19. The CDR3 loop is CASSEPRRDGTGDGYTF. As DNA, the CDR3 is TGTGCCAGCAGTGAACCACGAAGGGACGGGACAGGGGACGGCTACACCTTC.